This T cell receptor beta chain originates from a study of T cell clonotyping in hematopoietic cell transplantation. Using immunoSEQ multiplex PCR, the repertoire was profiled, and TCRdb retains in-frame clones only, with some absent. The sample carries approximately 10,000 clones, nearly 90% recorded once. The germline CDR1 and CDR2 sequences are SNHLY and FYNNEI. The CDR3 has 12 amino acids. The germline V and J ends were trimmed by 4 bases and 3 bases, with 3 bases remaining between them. The chain uses TRBV2 and TRBJ2-2; D gene unclear. The receptor's source is a human donor who either received an allogeneic hematopoietic cell transplant for a myeloid malignancy or was a related donor (not recorded which). Some clones in this sample may be carry-over from other donors' samples. Input material: peripheral blood mononuclear cells. The CDR3 here is CASSGDTGELFF. CDR3 DNA: TGTGCCAGCAGTGGGGACACCGGGGAGCTGTTTTTT.